This T cell receptor beta chain was identified in a study of blood T cell repertoires in COVID-19. Libraries were prepared by immunoSEQ multiplex PCR; TCRdb keeps only in-frame clonotypes and omits some of them. Of approximately 300,000 clones in the sample, 80% to 90% are singletons; the top ten hold 3.5% to 5.5%. Trimming removed 0 bases from V and 2 bases from J, with 3 bases in between. The CDR3 totals 13 residues. Germline loops: CDR1 KGHSH, CDR2 LQKENI. The study counted Cohort 3 donors as recovered given two negative PCRs, clearance, or symptom resolution. Source material: PBMCs or T cells enriched from blood (not recorded which). The V and J genes are TRBV18 and TRBJ2-3; no firm D call. This sequence originates from a woman aged 25-40 years who had recovered from COVID-19. The DNA for the CDR3 is TGTGCCAGCTCACCACCGGCCACAGATACGCAGTATTTT. Translating gives CASSPPATDTQYF.